Below, one TCR beta chain is given with its context. The target antigen is unknown. The data were obtained in a study of T-cell reconstitution after alpha-beta-depleted transplantation in children. TCRbeta library construction was performed incorporating unique molecular identifiers. Using its own MiXCR run on the PCR reads, TCRdb lists one record per CDR3 protein. Counted here are 300,000 to 400,000 distinct CDR3 sequences, roughly 17% occurring once; the ten biggest clones make up roughly 40%. Trimming removed 8 bases from V and 2 bases from J, with 8 bases in between. This CDR3 is built from 12 residues. The V gene's germline CDR1 is MNHNY and CDR2 SVGAGI (reference sequence). Study-wide results and caveats: Some patients' high day-60 TCRbeta diversity was traced to surviving recipient T cells and thymic progenitors. At around two months after transplant, the alpha-beta T cells were reportedly derived from several hundred expanded clones that came from non-depleted graft cells. One year after transplant, T-cell counts and diversity came mostly from newly produced T cells.

The source material was PBMCs, mostly from graft donor cells, sampled 360 days after TCRalphabeta/CD19-depleted stem cell transplant. The sequence was obtained from a male patient aged 2-9 years who had a stem cell transplant for acute lymphoblastic leukemia, so the T cells may come from the graft donor. The V and J genes are TRBV6-6 and TRBJ2-3; D is ambiguous. The chain's CDR3 is CASARHTDTQYF. In DNA form, the CDR3 reads TGTGCCAGCGCTAGGCACACAGATACGCAGTATTTT.